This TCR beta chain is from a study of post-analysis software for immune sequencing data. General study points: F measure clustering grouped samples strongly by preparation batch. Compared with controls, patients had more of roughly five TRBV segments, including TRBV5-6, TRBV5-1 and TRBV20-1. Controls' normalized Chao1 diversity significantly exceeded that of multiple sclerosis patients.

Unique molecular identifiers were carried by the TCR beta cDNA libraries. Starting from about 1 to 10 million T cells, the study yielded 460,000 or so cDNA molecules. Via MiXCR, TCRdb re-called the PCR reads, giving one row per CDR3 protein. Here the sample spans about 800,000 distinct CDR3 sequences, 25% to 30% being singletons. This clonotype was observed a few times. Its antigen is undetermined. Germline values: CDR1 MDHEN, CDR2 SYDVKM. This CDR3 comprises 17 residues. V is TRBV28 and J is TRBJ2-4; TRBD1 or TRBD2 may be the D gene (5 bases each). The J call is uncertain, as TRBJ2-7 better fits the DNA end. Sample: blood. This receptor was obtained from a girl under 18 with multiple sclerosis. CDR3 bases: TGTGCCAGCAGTTTAACCGGGACCACCAGAGGATTCTACGAGCAGTACTTC. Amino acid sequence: CASSLTGTTRGFYEQYF.